This passage covers 18 T cell receptor beta chains from one sample sequenced in a study of CD8 T cells in Susac syndrome. Random hexamers were used to reverse transcribe an amount of roughly 0.5 to 1 ug RNA. One entry per CDR3 protein results from TCRdb running MiXCR on the immunoSEQ multiplex PCR reads. The sample consists of around 150,000 distinct CDR3 sequences, almost 96% of them appearing once. Material for sequencing was CD4+ T cells from PBMCs. The receptors here all came from a human donor with Susac syndrome.

The chain joins TRBV20-1 to TRBJ2-2; 10 positions agree with TRBD2. Trimming at V came to 6 bases and at J to 2 bases, leaving 6 bases not matched to a gene. Germline V gene lookup returns CDR1 DFQATT and CDR2 SNEGSKA (reference sequence). The CDR3 loop spans 15 amino acids. The CDR3 region has the DNA TGCAGTGCGTCAACTAGCGGGATCAACACCGGGGAGCTGTTTTTT. The encoded protein is CSASTSGINTGELFF.

This clonotype was counted a few times. This chain links TRBV6-2 or TRBV6-3 with TRBJ1-3; possible D gene TRBD1, 6 bases. Trimming left V 8 bases short and J 3 bases short, with 8 bases between. Germline V CDR1 and CDR2: MNHEY, SVGEGT. The CDR3 consists of 12 residues. CDR3 DNA sequence: TGTGCCAGCCGGACAGATGGAAACACCATATATTTT. Amino acid sequence: CASRTDGNTIYF.

The chain carries TRBV15 and TRBJ1-1; no clear D. Deletions cut 0 bases from V and 2 bases from J, with 10 bases between. The germline V gene has CDR1 LNHNV and CDR2 YYDKDF (reference sequence). The CDR3 contains 15 residues. DNA for the CDR3: TGTGCCACCAGCAGAGATAGGGATTTCAACACTGAAGCTTTCTTT. Translation gives CATSRDRDFNTEAFF.

The rearrangement joins TRBV3-1 to TRBJ1-3, with 7 positions matching TRBD1. CDR3 size: 13 residues. With V trimmed by 8 bases and J by 0 bases, 1 base remained unmatched. The germline CDR1 and CDR2 sequences are LGHDT and YNNKEL (reference sequence). The CDR3 loop reads CASGQASGNTIYF. DNA of the CDR3: TGTGCCAGCGGACAGGCCTCTGGAAACACCATATATTTT.

The chain carries TRBV14 and TRBJ2-1, with 9 bases lining up with TRBD2. Germline CDR1 is SGHDN and CDR2 is FVKESK. The junction had 12 bases not matched to a gene; V was cut back by 7 bases and J by 5 bases. The CDR3 sequence is 16 residues long. The CDR3 region is CASNPLGGGADNEQFF. The CDR3 region has the DNA TGTGCCAGCAACCCATTGGGCGGGGGGGCGGACAATGAGCAGTTCTTC.

The chain employs TRBV9 and TRBJ2-7; D gene ambiguous. Germline V gene sequence: CDR1 SGDLS, CDR2 YYNGEE. Trimming stripped 0 bases from V and 4 bases from J, with 8 bases between. The CDR3 runs to 13 residues. The CDR3 coding sequence is TGTGCCAGCAGCGTAGAAGAAGGGTACGAGCAGTACTTC. Translated: CASSVEEGYEQYF.

Comments on this clonotype: A read error may produce the germline difference seen at one junction end. This rearrangement joins TRBV7-6 to TRBJ1-1; D is unclear. This CDR3 is 10 amino acids long. Germline CDR1 and CDR2: SGHVS and FNYEAQ. As DNA, the CDR3 is TGTGCCAGCACCTTACATGGGGCTTTCTTT. It specifies CASTLHGAFF. The whole variable domain, filled in from reference TRBV7-6 and TRBJ1-1, reads GAGVSQSPRYKVTKRGQDVALRCDPISGHVSLYWYRQALGQGPEFLTYFNYEAQQDKSGLPNDRFSAERPEGSISTLTIQRTEQRDSAMYRCASTLHGAFFGQGTRLTVV.

This clonotype was seen once. The gene calls are TRBV20-1 and TRBJ2-7; tentatively, D is TRBD2 (6 bases). CDR1 is DFQATT, CDR2 SNEGSKA, per germline (reference sequence). The V and J ends lost 0 bases and 5 bases respectively, with 14 bases between them. This CDR3 is 14 amino acids long. The CDR3 loop reads CSARDPRRGDEQYF. In DNA form, the CDR3 reads TGCAGTGCTAGAGACCCGCGGCGGGGTGACGAGCAGTACTTC.

The chain joins TRBV9 to TRBJ2-1; 8 bases fit TRBD2. CDR1 SGDLS and CDR2 YYNGEE come from the germline V gene. This CDR3 is built from 16 residues. The junction had 5 bases not matched to a gene; V was cut back by 1 base and J by 2 bases. The CDR3 nucleotides are TGTGCCAGCAGCGTAATGACCGGGAGGGCCTACAATGAGCAGTTCTTC. Translation: CASSVMTGRAYNEQFF.

The V call is TRBV6-2 or TRBV6-3, the J call TRBJ2-5; 9 positions agree with TRBD2. V was pared by 5 bases and J by 5 bases, with 6 bases of the junction left unmatched. The CDR3 totals 14 residues. CDR1 is MNHEY, CDR2 SVGEGT, per germline. The CDR3 DNA reads TGTGCCAGCAGTGTAGCGGGAGCGAGGGAGACCCAGTACTTC. This encodes CASSVAGARETQYF.

V gene TRBV29-1 combines with J gene TRBJ2-1, with D perhaps given as TRBD1 or TRBD2 (6 bases each). V was trimmed by 7 bases and J by 7 bases, leaving 23 bases between them. Germline-derived CDR1 and CDR2 are SQVTM and ANQGSEA. This CDR3 region has 15 residues. The CDR3 DNA is TGCAGCGCGAGGGGTCTCGGGGGCGGAGGGAATGAGCAGTTCTTC. Translation gives CSARGLGGGGNEQFF.

This chain uses TRBV2 with TRBJ1-2; D remains unclear. CDR1 SNHLY and CDR2 FYNNEI come from the germline V gene. This CDR3 has 14 residues. V lost 6 bases, J lost 13 bases, and 24 bases lay in between. This CDR3 is CASRTGPAGYGRTF. In DNA, the CDR3 is TGTGCCAGCAGAACGGGCCCCGCGGGGTATGGCCGCACCTTC. Variable domain in full (rest from reference TRBV2 and TRBJ1-2): EPEVTQTPSHQVTQMGQEVILRCVPISNHLYFYWYRQILGQKVEFLVSFYNNEISEKSEIFDDQFSVERPDGSNFTLKIRSTKLEDSAMYFCASRTGPAGYGRTFGSGTRLTVV.

V and J are TRBV3-1 and TRBJ1-1, with 10 bases lining up with TRBD1. V shed 4 bases, J shed 11 bases, and the junction held 4 bases outside the gene matches. The germline gives CDR1 LGHDT, CDR2 YNNKEL (reference sequence). The CDR3 extends over 12 amino acids. The CDR3 sequence is CASSPTGGAAFF. The CDR3 nucleotides are TGTGCCAGCAGCCCGACAGGGGGCGCCGCTTTCTTT.

This clonotype was observed a single time. This chain connects TRBV6-1 to TRBJ2-2, with no clear D. Trimming took 6 bases from V and 3 from J, leaving 8 bases between them. Germline CDR1 and CDR2: MNHNS and SASEGT. This CDR3 comprises 13 residues. The chain's CDR3 is CASRVTHTGELFF. DNA for the CDR3: TGTGCCAGCAGGGTAACCCACACCGGGGAGCTGTTTTTT.

The chain links TRBV20-1 to TRBJ2-5; D is possibly TRBD1 (5 bases). The CDR3 is made up of 14 amino acids. The germline gives CDR1 DFQATT, CDR2 SNEGSKA (reference sequence). The ends were cut back, 0 bases at V and 2 bases at J, with 10 bases in the middle. The chain's CDR3 is CSARDRTPQETQYF. For the CDR3, the DNA is TGCAGTGCTAGAGATCGGACACCTCAAGAGACCCAGTACTTC.

The chain links TRBV4-1 to TRBJ1-4, with unresolved D. CDR1 MGHRA and CDR2 YSYEKL come from the germline V gene. The CDR3 runs to 14 residues. V was shortened by 1 base and J by 5 bases, with 8 bases between the two germline ends. The CDR3 loop reads CASSQAPTNEKLFF. DNA for the CDR3: TGCGCCAGCAGCCAAGCACCGACGAATGAAAAACTGTTTTTT.

The chain recombines TRBV5-1 with TRBJ2-3; D gene unclear. The V gene's germline CDR1 is SGHRS and CDR2 YFSETQ. The ends were cut back, 5 bases at V and 2 bases at J, with 12 bases in the middle. This CDR3 has 14 residues. CDR3 coding DNA: TGCGCCAGCAGTTACCGGGTCCACACAGATACGCAGTATTTT. Its protein is CASSYRVHTDTQYF.

The rearrangement links TRBV18 to TRBJ2-5; no firm D call. Germline V gene lookup returns CDR1 KGHSH and CDR2 LQKENI. The length of the CDR3 is 15 residues. The ends were cut back, 2 bases at V and 5 bases at J, with 15 bases in the middle. CDR3 protein: CASSPDLGPMETQYF. CDR3 DNA: TGTGCCAGCTCACCAGACTTAGGCCCCATGGAGACCCAGTACTTC.